This T cell receptor (beta chain) originates from a study of OX40 agonist ivuxolimab in advanced cancers. On the study more broadly: Three patients had partial responses: one hepatocellular carcinoma, two cutaneous melanoma.

Study findings and constraints: More expanded clones were seen, on average, in CD8+ T cells than in CD4+. Among the least clonally expanded were partial responders at 0.1-3.0 mg/kg.

Profiling relied on immunoSEQ multiplex PCR, and the TCRdb table lists in-frame clones only, not all of them. The sample contains some 80,000 clones, roughly 90% of which appear only once. Germline V lookup: CDR1 MNHNS, CDR2 SASEGT. The CDR3 is 18 residues long. J was trimmed by 0 bases and V by 4 bases; bases with no gene match: 5. Worth noting for this clone: Its matching antigen is unknown.

This sample comprised CD4+ or CD8+ T cells sorted from blood, obtained in a trial of the OX40 agonist ivuxolimab. The receptor was derived from an adult with an advanced solid tumor such as melanoma, head and neck, liver or kidney cancer. This sequence joins TRBV6-1 and TRBJ2-6; 11 bases agree with TRBD1. The CDR3 DNA sequence: TGTGCCAGCAGTGTGTCCGGGACAGGGGGCTCTGGGGCCAACGTCCTGACTTTC. Translation gives CASSVSGTGGSGANVLTF.